The T cell receptor (beta chain) described here comes from a study of blood T cell repertoires in COVID-19. CDR1 and CDR2 from the germline V gene are SGHRS and YFSETQ. The V end was cut by 1 base, the J end by 3 bases, with 13 bases between. CDR3 length equals 16 residues. Using immunoSEQ multiplex PCR, the repertoire was profiled, and TCRdb retains in-frame clones only, with some absent. The top ten hold around 1% of the sample, which has some 81,000 clones, 80% to 95% seen once. This clone showed up just once. The sequencing input was peripheral blood. This rearrangement joins TRBV5-1 to TRBJ2-2, with D perhaps TRBD1 (6 bases). The TCR comes from a woman in her forties or fifties in a cohort sampled during active COVID-19. The CDR3 protein is CASSLRRQAYTGELFF. The CDR3 nucleotides are TGCGCCAGCAGCTTGCGGAGACAGGCCTACACCGGGGAGCTGTTTTTT. The entire variable domain, with the rest obtained from reference TRBV5-1 and TRBJ2-2, is as follows: KAGVTQTPRYLIKTRGQQVTLSCSPISGHRSVSWYQQTPGQGLQFLFEYFSETQRNKGNFPGRFSGRQFSNSRSEMNVSTLELGDSALYLCASSLRRQAYTGELFFGEGSRLTVL.